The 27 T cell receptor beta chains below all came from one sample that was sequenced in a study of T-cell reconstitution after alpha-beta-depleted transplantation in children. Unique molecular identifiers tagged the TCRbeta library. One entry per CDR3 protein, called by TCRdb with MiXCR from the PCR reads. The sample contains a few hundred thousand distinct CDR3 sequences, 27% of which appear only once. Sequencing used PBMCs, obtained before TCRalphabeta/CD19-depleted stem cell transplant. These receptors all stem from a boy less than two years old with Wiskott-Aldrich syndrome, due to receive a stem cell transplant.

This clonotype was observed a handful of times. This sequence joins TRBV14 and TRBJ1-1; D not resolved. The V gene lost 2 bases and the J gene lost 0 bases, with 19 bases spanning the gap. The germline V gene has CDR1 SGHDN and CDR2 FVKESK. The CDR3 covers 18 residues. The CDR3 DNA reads TGTGCCAGCAGCCAAATAACGGGCCACCGAAATTTGAACACTGAAGCTTTCTTT. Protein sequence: CASSQITGHRNLNTEAFF.

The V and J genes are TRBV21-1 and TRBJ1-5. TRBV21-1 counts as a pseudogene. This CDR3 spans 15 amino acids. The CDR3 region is CASSTGRDSNQPQHF. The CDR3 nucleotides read TGTGCCAGCAGCACAGGACGGGATAGCAATCAGCCCCAGCATTTT.

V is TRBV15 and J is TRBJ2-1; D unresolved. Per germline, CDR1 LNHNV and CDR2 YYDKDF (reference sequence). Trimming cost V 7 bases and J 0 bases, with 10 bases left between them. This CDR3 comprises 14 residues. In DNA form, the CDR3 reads TGTGCCACCAAAGACTGGAACTCCTACAATGAGCAGTTCTTC. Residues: CATKDWNSYNEQFF.

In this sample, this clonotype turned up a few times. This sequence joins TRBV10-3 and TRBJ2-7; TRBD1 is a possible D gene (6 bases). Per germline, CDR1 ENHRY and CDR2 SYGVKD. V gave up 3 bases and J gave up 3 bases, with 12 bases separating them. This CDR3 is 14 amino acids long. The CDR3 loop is CAISEQPDSYEQYF. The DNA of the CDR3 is TGTGCCATCAGTGAACAGCCGGACAGCTACGAGCAGTACTTC.

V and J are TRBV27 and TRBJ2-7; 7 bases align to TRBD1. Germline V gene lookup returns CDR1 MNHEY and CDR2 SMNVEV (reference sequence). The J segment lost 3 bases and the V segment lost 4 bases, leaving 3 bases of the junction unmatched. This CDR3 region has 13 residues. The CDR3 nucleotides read TGTGCCAGCAGTTCTGGACAGGACTACGAGCAGTACTTC. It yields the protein CASSSGQDYEQYF.

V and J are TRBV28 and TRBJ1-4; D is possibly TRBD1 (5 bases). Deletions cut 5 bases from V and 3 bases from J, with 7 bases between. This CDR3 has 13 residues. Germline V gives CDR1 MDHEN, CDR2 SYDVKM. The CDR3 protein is CASSTGPNEKLFF. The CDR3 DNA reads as TGTGCCAGCAGTACGGGACCTAATGAAAAACTGTTTTTT.

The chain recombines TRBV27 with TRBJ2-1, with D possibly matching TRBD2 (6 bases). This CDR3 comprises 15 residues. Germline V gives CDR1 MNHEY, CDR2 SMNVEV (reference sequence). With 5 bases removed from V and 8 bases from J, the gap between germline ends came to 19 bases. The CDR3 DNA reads TGTGCCAGCAGTATTCCGGGACTTCCGGGCCATGAGCAGTTCTTC. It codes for CASSIPGLPGHEQFF.

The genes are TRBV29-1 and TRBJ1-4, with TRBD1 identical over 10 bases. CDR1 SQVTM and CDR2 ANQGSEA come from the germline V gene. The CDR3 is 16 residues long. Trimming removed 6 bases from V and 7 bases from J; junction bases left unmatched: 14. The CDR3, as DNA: TGCAGCGTCATGGGACAGGGGACACTCTCCGTTGAAAAACTGTTTTTT. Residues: CSVMGQGTLSVEKLFF.

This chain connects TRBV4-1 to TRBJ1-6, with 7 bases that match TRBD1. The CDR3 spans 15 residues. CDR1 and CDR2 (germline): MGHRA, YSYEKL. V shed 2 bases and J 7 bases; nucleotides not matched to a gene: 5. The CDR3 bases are TGCGCCAGCAGCCAACCCCAGGGGGGCAATTCACCCCTCCACTTT. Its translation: CASSQPQGGNSPLHF.

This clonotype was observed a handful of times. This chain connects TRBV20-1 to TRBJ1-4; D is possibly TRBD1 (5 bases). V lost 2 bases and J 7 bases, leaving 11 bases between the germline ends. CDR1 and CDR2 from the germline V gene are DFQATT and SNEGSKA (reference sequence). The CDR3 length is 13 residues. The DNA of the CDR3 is TGCAGTGCTAGACAGGGAATCGCTGAAAAACTGTTTTTT. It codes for CSARQGIAEKLFF.

The CDR3 sequence is CASSPDQDTQYF. The DNA of the CDR3 is TGTGCCAGCAGCCCTGACCAAGATACGCAGTATTTT. The chain combines TRBV11-1 with TRBJ2-3, with unresolved D. This CDR3 has 12 residues. The V end was cut by 5 bases, the J end by 5 bases, with 8 bases between. From germline, CDR1 is SGHAT and CDR2 FQDESV (reference sequence).

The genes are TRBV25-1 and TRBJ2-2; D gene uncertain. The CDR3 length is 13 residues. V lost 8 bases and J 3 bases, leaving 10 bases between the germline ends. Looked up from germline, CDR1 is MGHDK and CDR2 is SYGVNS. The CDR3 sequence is CASSRADTGELFF. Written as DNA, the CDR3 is TGTGCCAGCTCCCGGGCCGACACCGGGGAGCTGTTTTTT.

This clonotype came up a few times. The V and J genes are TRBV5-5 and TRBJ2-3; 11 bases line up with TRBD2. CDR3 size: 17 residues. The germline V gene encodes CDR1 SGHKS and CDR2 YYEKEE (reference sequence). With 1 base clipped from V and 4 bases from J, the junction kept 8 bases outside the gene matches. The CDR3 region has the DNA TGTGCCAGCAGCTTGTACCTACTAGCGGGAGTGGCAGATACGCAGTATTTT. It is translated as CASSLYLLAGVADTQYF.

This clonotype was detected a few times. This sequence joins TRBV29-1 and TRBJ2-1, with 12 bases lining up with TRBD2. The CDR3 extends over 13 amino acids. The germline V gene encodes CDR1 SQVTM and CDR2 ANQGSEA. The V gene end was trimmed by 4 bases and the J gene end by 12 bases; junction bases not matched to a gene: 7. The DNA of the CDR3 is TGCAGCGTTGCGGGACTAGCGGGTTTGGGGCAGTTCTTC. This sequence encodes CSVAGLAGLGQFF.

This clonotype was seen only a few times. CDR3 in DNA: TGTGCCATCAGTGAGTCGGGACAGGGGAATTCACCCCTCCACTTT. It encodes CAISESGQGNSPLHF. The chain couples TRBV10-3 to TRBJ1-6; 10 nucleotides agree with TRBD1. Germline CDR1 reads ENHRY; CDR2 reads SYGVKD. V was clipped by 0 bases and J by 7 bases; unmatched bases: 0. This CDR3 contains 15 residues.

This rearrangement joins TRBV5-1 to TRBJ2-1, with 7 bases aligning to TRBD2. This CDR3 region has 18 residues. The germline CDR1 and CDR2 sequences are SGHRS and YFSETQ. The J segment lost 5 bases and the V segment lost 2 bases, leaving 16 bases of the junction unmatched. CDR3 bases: TGCGCCAGCAGCTTCGGGGCTAGCGGAACTACCCTCCACAATGAGCAGTTCTTC. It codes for CASSFGASGTTLHNEQFF.

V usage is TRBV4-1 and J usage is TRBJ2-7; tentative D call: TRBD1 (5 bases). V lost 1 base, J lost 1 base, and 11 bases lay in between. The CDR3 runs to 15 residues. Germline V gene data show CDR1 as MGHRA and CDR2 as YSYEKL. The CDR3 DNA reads TGCGCCAGCAGCCAAGGAATGTCAGGGTCCTACGAGCAGTACTTC. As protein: CASSQGMSGSYEQYF.

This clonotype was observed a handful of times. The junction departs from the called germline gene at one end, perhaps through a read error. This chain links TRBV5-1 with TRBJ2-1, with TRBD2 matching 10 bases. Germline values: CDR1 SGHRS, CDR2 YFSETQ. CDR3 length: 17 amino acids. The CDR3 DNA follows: TGCGCCAGCAGCTGGGTGTTAGCGGGAGGTGGAGATAATGGGCAGTTCTTC. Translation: CASSWVLAGGGDNGQFF.

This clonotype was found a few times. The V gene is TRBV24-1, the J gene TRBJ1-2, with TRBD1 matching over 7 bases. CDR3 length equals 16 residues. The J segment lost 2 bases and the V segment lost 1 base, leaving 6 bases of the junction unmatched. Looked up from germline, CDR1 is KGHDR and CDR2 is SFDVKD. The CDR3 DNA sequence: TGTGCCACCAGTGATTTACCCGGGACAGCCAACTATGGCTACACCTTC. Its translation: CATSDLPGTANYGYTF.

The CDR3 sequence: CASSGGSLYAGELFF. The CDR3 DNA reads as TGCGCCAGCAGTGGCGGGAGTCTTTATGCCGGGGAGCTGTTTTTT. The chain has TRBV5-1 and TRBJ2-2, with 7 bases fitting TRBD2. The CDR3 is 15 residues long. Germline V gives CDR1 SGHRS, CDR2 YFSETQ. V was clipped by 5 bases and J by 6 bases; unmatched bases: 10.

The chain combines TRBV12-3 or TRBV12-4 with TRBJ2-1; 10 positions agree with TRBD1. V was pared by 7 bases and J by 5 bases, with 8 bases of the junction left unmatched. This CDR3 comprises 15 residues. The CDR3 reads CASTPWDRGNNEQFF. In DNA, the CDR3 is TGTGCCAGCACCCCCTGGGACAGGGGAAACAATGAGCAGTTCTTC.

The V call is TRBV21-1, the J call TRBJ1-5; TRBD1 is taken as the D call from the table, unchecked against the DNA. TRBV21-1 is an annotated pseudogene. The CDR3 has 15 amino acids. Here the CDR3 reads CASSYRGGGRQPQHF. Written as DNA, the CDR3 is TGTGCCAGCAGCTATAGGGGGGGAGGCAGGCAGCCCCAGCATTTT.

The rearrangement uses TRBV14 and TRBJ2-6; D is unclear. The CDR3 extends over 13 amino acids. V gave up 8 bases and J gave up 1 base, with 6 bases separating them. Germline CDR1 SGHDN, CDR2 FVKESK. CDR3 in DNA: TGTGCCAGCGGATTTTCTGGGGCCAACGTCCTGACTTTC. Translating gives CASGFSGANVLTF.

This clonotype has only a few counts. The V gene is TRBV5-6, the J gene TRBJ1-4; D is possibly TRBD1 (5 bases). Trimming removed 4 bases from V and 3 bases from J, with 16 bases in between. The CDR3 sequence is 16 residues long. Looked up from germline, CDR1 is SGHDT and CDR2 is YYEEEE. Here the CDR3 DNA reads TGTGCCAGCAGCGTTAGGGGATGGAGAGCTAATGAAAAACTGTTTTTT. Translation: CASSVRGWRANEKLFF.

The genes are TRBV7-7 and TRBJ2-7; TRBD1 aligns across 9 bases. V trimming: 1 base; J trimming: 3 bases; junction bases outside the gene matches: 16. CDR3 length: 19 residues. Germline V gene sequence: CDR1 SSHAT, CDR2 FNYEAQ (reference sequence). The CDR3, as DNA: TGTGCCAGCAGCTTAGGCCGGGACAGGGTAACTAAGGGGGGCTACGAGCAGTACTTC. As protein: CASSLGRDRVTKGGYEQYF.

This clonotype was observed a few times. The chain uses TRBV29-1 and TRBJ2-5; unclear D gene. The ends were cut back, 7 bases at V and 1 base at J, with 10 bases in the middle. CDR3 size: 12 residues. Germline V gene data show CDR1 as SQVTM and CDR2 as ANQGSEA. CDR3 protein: CSGQTPQETQYF. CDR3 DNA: TGCAGCGGTCAAACACCCCAAGAGACCCAGTACTTC.

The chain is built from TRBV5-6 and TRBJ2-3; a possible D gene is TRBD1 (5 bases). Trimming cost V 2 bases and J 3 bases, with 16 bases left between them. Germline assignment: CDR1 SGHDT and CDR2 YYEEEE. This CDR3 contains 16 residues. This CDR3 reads CASSLGQGILTDTQYF. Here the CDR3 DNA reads TGTGCCAGCAGCTTAGGCCAGGGAATTTTGACAGATACGCAGTATTTT.